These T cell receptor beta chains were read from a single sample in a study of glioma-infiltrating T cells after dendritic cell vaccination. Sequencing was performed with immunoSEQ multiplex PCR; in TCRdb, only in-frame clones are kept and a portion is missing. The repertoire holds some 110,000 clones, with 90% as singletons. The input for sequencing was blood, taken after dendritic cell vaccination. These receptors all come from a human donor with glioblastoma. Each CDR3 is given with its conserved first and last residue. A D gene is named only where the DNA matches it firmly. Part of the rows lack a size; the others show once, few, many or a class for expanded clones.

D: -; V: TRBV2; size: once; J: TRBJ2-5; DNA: TGTGCCAGCAGTGAGGAGGAAACCCAGTACTTC; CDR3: CASSEEETQYF
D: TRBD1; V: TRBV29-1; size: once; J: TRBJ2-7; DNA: TGCAGCGCGGGACAGGGAGAAGAGCAGTACTTC; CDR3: CSAGQGEEQYF
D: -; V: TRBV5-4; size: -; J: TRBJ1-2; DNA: TGTGCCAGCAGCTCAGCCGGGATCGCCGGTGGCTACACCTTC; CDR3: CASSSAGIAGGYTF
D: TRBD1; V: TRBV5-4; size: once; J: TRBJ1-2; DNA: TGTGCCAGCAGCTTTCCCGGGACAGGGGCCCGCTATGGCTACACCTTC; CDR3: CASSFPGTGARYGYTF
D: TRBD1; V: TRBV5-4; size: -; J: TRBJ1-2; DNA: TGTGCCAGCAGCCGGACAGGGTTTTATGGCTACACCTTC; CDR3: CASSRTGFYGYTF
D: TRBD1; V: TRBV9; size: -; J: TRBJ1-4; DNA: TGTGCCAGCAGCGGGGCAGGACAGGGTTATGCAACTAATGAAAAACTGTTTTTT; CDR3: CASSGAGQGYATNEKLFF
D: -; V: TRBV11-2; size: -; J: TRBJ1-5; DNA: TGTGCCAGCAGCTTAGGATCAGGGAGCAATCAGCCCCAGCATTTT; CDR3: CASSLGSGSNQPQHF
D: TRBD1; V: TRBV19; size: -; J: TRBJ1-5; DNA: TGTGCCAGTACGACAGGGGGCTACAATCAGCCCCAGCATTTT; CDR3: CASTTGGYNQPQHF
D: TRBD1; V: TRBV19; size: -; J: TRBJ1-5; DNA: TGTGCCAGTAGTAGAGGACAGGGGGATCTCTATCAGCCCCAGCATTTT; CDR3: CASSRGQGDLYQPQHF
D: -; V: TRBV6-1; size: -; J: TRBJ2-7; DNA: TGTGCCAGCAGTATCGGACAGCCTTACGAGCAGTACTTC; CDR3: CASSIGQPYEQYF
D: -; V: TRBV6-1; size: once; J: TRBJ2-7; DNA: TGTGCCAGCCGGGGCGGGGTGAAGTACTTC; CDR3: CASRGGVKYF
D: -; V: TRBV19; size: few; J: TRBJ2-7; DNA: TGTGCCAGTAGTTTAGGACAGTTCTACGAGCAGTACTTC; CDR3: CASSLGQFYEQYF
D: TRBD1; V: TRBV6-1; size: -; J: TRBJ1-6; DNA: TGTGCCAGCAGTGTCCTCGGGGACAGCGCTTCTTCACCCCTCCACTTT; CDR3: CASSVLGDSASSPLHF
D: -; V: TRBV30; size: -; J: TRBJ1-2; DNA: TGTGCCTGGAGTCAATTCTCGACAGGAGCTAACTATGGCTACACCTTC; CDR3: CAWSQFSTGANYGYTF
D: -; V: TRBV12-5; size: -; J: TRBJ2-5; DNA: TGTGCTAGTGGTCATGGACAGAAAGCACATCAAGAGACCCAGTACTTC; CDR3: CASGHGQKAHQETQYF
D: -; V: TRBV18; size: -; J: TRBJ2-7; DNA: TGTGCCAGCTCACCCACAGGGAGAGAGCAGTACTTC; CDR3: CASSPTGREQYF